This T cell receptor beta chain was captured by sequencing in a study of T cell repertoires in ileal Crohn's disease. For the study at large: Biopsies of the neoterminal ileum at postoperative colonoscopy form M6 samples.

The protocol was immunoSEQ multiplex PCR, while the TCRdb copy is restricted to in-frame clones and leaves out a portion. The data contain some 11,000 clones, approximately 85% of them singletons. The time point: neoterminal ileum biopsy at postoperative endoscopy, about 6 months after surgery. Overall study findings and caveats: Within the first postoperative year, endoscopy came at median roughly seven months.

As concerns this clone: The antigen is unknown.

The germline V gene encodes CDR1 SNHLY and CDR2 FYNNEI. CDR3 size: 16 residues. The trim removed 5 bases at V and 6 bases at J, leaving 8 bases unmatched. Sequenced: ileal tissue. The chain recombines TRBV2 with TRBJ1-6; 9 bases align to TRBD1. The receptor was isolated from an adult with Crohn's disease. The DNA of the CDR3 is TGTGCCAGCAGTTCATCGACAGGGGGTGCTAATTCACCCCTCCACTTT. Translating gives CASSSSTGGANSPLHF.